This T cell receptor beta chain originates from a study of T cell changes during pregnancy in multiple sclerosis. Germline CDR1 and CDR2: MNHEY and SVGAGI. Trimming pared 7 bases from V and 4 bases from J, leaving 13 bases between. The CDR3 is 14 amino acids. Clones were read by immunoSEQ multiplex PCR, and TCRdb kept only the in-frame ones, dropping some. The sample shows tens of thousands of clones, 90% to 95% of them seen only once. This clone was detected once. The material was peripheral blood, obtained after pregnancy. This receptor was obtained from a female donor with multiple sclerosis, enrolled in a pregnancy study. V gene TRBV6-5 combines with J gene TRBJ1-4; D is uncertain. CDR3 in amino acids: CASTSGSFNEKLFF. The CDR3 nucleotides read TGTGCCAGCACTTCCGGGTCGTTTAATGAAAAACTGTTTTTT.